These 20 T cell receptor beta chains originate from one sample sequenced in a study of shared clonotypes between healthy human individuals. Some clones are missing from TCRdb's copy, which holds only in-frame ones; the method was immunoSEQ multiplex PCR. The sample gives some 980,000 clones, around three quarters of which show up once; about 1.5% is in the top ten. What was sequenced was memory CD4+ T cells sorted from blood. As to subset: CD45RA-negative fraction. Every receptor here comes from a young man in good health.

This clone has just a few counts. Within the sample, other DNA sequences also encode this same CDR3. V is TRBV11-2 and J is TRBJ2-5, with D tentatively TRBD1 or TRBD2 (5 bases each). Trimming took off 1 base at V and 5 bases at J, with 11 bases between the two ends. Germline V CDR1 and CDR2: SGHAT, FQNNGV. This CDR3 comprises 14 residues. CDR3 nucleotides: TGTGCCAGCAGCTTAGGGCAGGGACGGGAGACCCAGTACTTC. Protein product: CASSLGQGRETQYF.

The rearrangement uses TRBV6-1 and TRBJ1-6; possibly TRBD1 for D (6 bases). The CDR3 sequence is 14 residues long. V lost 7 bases to trimming and J lost 7 bases, with 14 bases between them. Germline CDR1 and CDR2: MNHNS and SASEGT. The DNA of the CDR3 is TGTGCCAGCACCGAGGCGGGGGGCAATTCACCCCTCCACTTT. Amino acids: CASTEAGGNSPLHF.

The rearrangement joins TRBV6-5 to TRBJ2-1; no clear D gene. Germline V gene data show CDR1 as MNHEY and CDR2 as SVGAGI. The CDR3 spans 12 residues. V gave up 10 bases and J gave up 6 bases, with 13 bases separating them. The DNA for the CDR3 is TGTGCCACCCTAAGACGGAGCAATGAGCAGTTCTTC. As protein: CATLRRSNEQFF.

The rearrangement joins TRBV7-2 to TRBJ2-7; no clear D gene. Germline V gives CDR1 SGHTA, CDR2 FQGNSA. The CDR3 runs 14 residues. V lost 3 bases to trimming and J lost 6 bases, with 15 bases between them. This chain's CDR3 is CASSFENLFGEQYF. The CDR3 region has the DNA TGTGCCAGCAGCTTCGAAAATCTTTTCGGCGAGCAGTACTTC.

The chain couples TRBV6-5 to TRBJ2-3, with TRBD2 matching over 10 bases. The CDR3 contains 16 residues. With V trimmed by 0 bases and J by 4 bases, 4 bases remained unmatched. Germline V lookup: CDR1 MNHEY, CDR2 SVGAGI. The CDR3, as DNA: TGTGCCAGCAGTTACTCGACAGCGGGAGGGCCAGATACGCAGTATTTT. Translated: CASSYSTAGGPDTQYF.

This chain joins TRBV19 and TRBJ2-7, with D hard to call. Trimming stripped 4 bases from V and 2 bases from J, with 12 bases between. Germline assignment: CDR1 LNHDA and CDR2 SQIVND (reference sequence). The CDR3 covers 14 residues. For the CDR3, the DNA is TGTGCCAGTAGTACAACCAACCCTCCCTACGAGCAGTACTTC. Its translation: CASSTTNPPYEQYF. Filled out from reference TRBV19 and TRBJ2-7, the complete variable domain reads DGGITQSPKYLFRKEGQNVTLSCEQNLNHDAMYWYRQDPGQGLRLIYYSQIVNDFQKGDIAEGYSVSREKKESFPLTVTSAQKNPTAFYLCASSTTNPPYEQYFGPGTRLTVT.

This clone was seen more than once but under ten times. J is TRBJ2-2 and V is TRBV7-2; TRBD1 matches 7 bases. Per the germline V gene, CDR1 is SGHTA and CDR2 is FQGNSA. The ends lost 6 bases at V and 2 bases at J; junction bases unmatched: 6. CDR3 length: 15 residues. The CDR3 region is CASRQGTVNTGELFF. CDR3 DNA: TGTGCCAGCAGGCAGGGGACAGTTAACACCGGGGAGCTGTTTTTT.

The chain links TRBV28 to TRBJ2-4; D may be TRBD1 (5 bases). Per germline, CDR1 MDHEN and CDR2 SYDVKM. V shed 3 bases and J shed 3 bases, with 12 bases lying between them. CDR3 length: 15 amino acids. The CDR3 sequence is CASSFRGKGKNIQYF. The CDR3 nucleotides read TGTGCCAGCAGTTTTAGGGGAAAGGGCAAAAACATTCAGTACTTC.

The chain links TRBV5-6 to TRBJ1-5; 8 nucleotides align to TRBD1. Germline V CDR1 and CDR2: SGHDT, YYEEEE. The CDR3 spans 15 residues. V lost 4 bases, J lost 4 bases, and 7 bases stayed unmatched. As DNA, the CDR3 is TGTGCCAGCAGCGCTCTTCGACAGGGGAATCAGCCCCAGCATTTT. Residues: CASSALRQGNQPQHF.

The rearrangement links TRBV4-3 to TRBJ2-2, with a possible D match to TRBD2 (6 bases). Germline CDR1 reads LGHNA; CDR2 reads YSLEER. CDR3 size: 15 residues. Trimming removed 3 bases from V and 4 bases from J, with 12 bases in between. As DNA, the CDR3 is TGCGCCAGCAGCCAGTCAGTGGGGGGCACCGGGGAGCTGTTTTTT. Protein sequence: CASSQSVGGTGELFF.

The chain combines TRBV10-3 with TRBJ2-6, with 9 bases that match TRBD2. J was trimmed by 0 bases and V by 0 bases; bases with no gene match: 3. Per the germline V gene, CDR1 is ENHRY and CDR2 is SYGVKD. The CDR3 spans 18 residues. The CDR3 DNA sequence: TGTGCCATCAGTGAGTCCAGTAGCGGGAGCTCTGGGGCCAACGTCCTGACTTTC. Encoded protein: CAISESSSGSSGANVLTF.

The V call is TRBV7-2, the J call TRBJ2-7, with 9 bases that match TRBD1. This CDR3 region has 15 residues. J gave up 3 bases and V 5 bases, and 8 bases lay outside the gene matches. Per the germline V gene, CDR1 is SGHTA and CDR2 is FQGNSA. Here the CDR3 DNA reads TGTGCCAGCAGCCCCTCGGACAGGGGAAGCTACGAGCAGTACTTC. Protein product: CASSPSDRGSYEQYF.

This clone has a handful of counts. V gene TRBV1 combines with J gene TRBJ1-1; the table names TRBD1, a call not compared with the DNA. TRBV1 is designated a pseudogene. The length of the CDR3 is 17 residues. DNA for the CDR3: TGCACCAGCAGCCAAGCAGAATTAAGGGACACGAACACTGAAGCTTTCTTT. Its translation: CTSSQAELRDTNTEAFF.

The V and J genes are TRBV28 and TRBJ2-7; possible D gene TRBD2, 5 bases. Trimming pared 10 bases from V and 9 bases from J, leaving 25 bases between. CDR3 length: 14 residues. Germline CDR1 and CDR2: MDHEN and SYDVKM. The CDR3 loop reads CAIDRRLQSLGQYF. CDR3 nucleotide sequence: TGTGCCATCGATCGGAGGTTACAGAGCTTAGGGCAGTACTTC.

The chain joins TRBV12-5 to TRBJ2-3, with 7 bases that match TRBD1. V shed 1 base, J shed 1 base, and the junction held 2 bases outside the gene matches. Germline values: CDR1 LGHNT, CDR2 FRNRAP. This CDR3 is 15 amino acids long. The CDR3 protein is CASGLGQGGTDTQYF. For the CDR3, the DNA is TGTGCTAGTGGTTTGGGACAGGGTGGCACAGATACGCAGTATTTT.

The chain couples TRBV6-1 to TRBJ2-5; a weak D match, TRBD1 (5 bases). The V and J ends lost 4 bases and 1 base respectively, with 10 bases between them. The germline CDR1 and CDR2 sequences are MNHNS and SASEGT. The CDR3 is 14 residues long. CDR3 coding DNA: TGTGCCAGCAGTGTTGACAGCACCCAAGAGACCCAGTACTTC. Protein sequence: CASSVDSTQETQYF.

V gene TRBV6-1 combines with J gene TRBJ2-1, with TRBD1 identical over 9 bases. The germline CDR1 and CDR2 sequences are MNHNS and SASEGT. The CDR3 has 11 residues. V gave up 6 bases and J gave up 16 bases; unmatched junction bases: 7. Here the CDR3 DNA reads TGTGCCAGCAGACCCGACAGGGGGTGCTTCTTC. It is translated as CASRPDRGCFF.

The chain has TRBV6-6 and TRBJ2-2, with TRBD1 matching 7 bases. CDR3 length: 15 amino acids. Germline values: CDR1 MNHNY, CDR2 SVGAGI (reference sequence). The trim removed 7 bases at V and 1 base at J, leaving 6 bases unmatched. CDR3 in amino acids: CASKPTGKNTGELFF. The CDR3 DNA follows: TGTGCCAGCAAGCCGACAGGGAAGAACACCGGGGAGCTGTTTTTT.

The chain links TRBV2 to TRBJ1-1; D is undetermined. The germline V gene encodes CDR1 SNHLY and CDR2 FYNNEI. This CDR3 comprises 13 residues. Trimming cost V 6 bases and J 0 bases, with 8 bases left between them. The CDR3 region is CASRRELNTEAFF. CDR3 bases: TGTGCCAGCAGACGGGAATTGAACACTGAAGCTTTCTTT.

This rearrangement joins TRBV12-5 to TRBJ2-2, with D tentatively TRBD2 (5 bases). The CDR3 is made up of 12 amino acids. Trimming took off 7 bases at V and 6 bases at J, with 9 bases between the two ends. Germline V CDR1 and CDR2: LGHNT, FRNRAP. Here the CDR3 reads CASALEAGELFF. As DNA, the CDR3 is TGTGCTAGTGCCTTGGAGGCCGGGGAGCTGTTTTTT.